Listed here are 18 T cell receptor beta chains from one sample, sequenced in a study of identical twins. TCRdb called the 5' RACE reads again in MiXCR, with one record for every CDR3 protein. The sample carries approximately 1.8 million distinct CDR3 sequences, under 35% recorded once. The sequenced sample was cord blood. Receptors were obtained from a newborn girl in good health.

The rearrangement joins TRBV20-1 to TRBJ2-4; TRBD1 matches 9 bases. Germline V gives CDR1 DFQATT, CDR2 SNEGSKA (reference sequence). V trimming: 3 bases; J trimming: 13 bases; junction bases outside the gene matches: 7. The CDR3 consists of 12 residues. The CDR3 protein is CSASWTGEEQYF. As DNA, the CDR3 is TGCAGTGCTAGCTGGACAGGGGAAGAGCAGTACTTC.

The chain has TRBV5-1 and TRBJ2-1; 9 bases match TRBD2. Germline V lookup: CDR1 SGHRS, CDR2 YFSETQ. J lost 0 bases, V lost 0 bases, and 10 bases had no gene match. The CDR3 loop spans 19 amino acids. CDR3 amino acids: CASSLAGLAGRSSYNEQFF. In DNA form, the CDR3 reads TGCGCCAGCAGCTTGGCTGGCCTAGCGGGACGAAGCTCCTACAATGAGCAGTTCTTC.

There are a few counts of this clonotype. The chain uses TRBV5-1 and TRBJ1-1; the match to TRBD1 covers 11 bases. This CDR3 is 14 amino acids long. Trimming cost V 4 bases and J 4 bases; bases outside gene matches: 3. The V gene's germline CDR1 is SGHRS and CDR2 YFSETQ. This CDR3 reads CASSHGTGGTEAFF. The CDR3 nucleotides read TGCGCCAGCAGCCATGGGACAGGGGGCACTGAAGCTTTCTTT.

This clonotype was counted between two and nine times. The chain combines TRBV20-1 with TRBJ2-1, with 8 bases lining up with TRBD2. Germline CDR1 DFQATT, CDR2 SNEGSKA (reference sequence). V gave up 1 base and J gave up 14 bases; unmatched junction bases: 4. This CDR3 has 11 amino acids. The CDR3 DNA is TGCAGTGCTAGAGCGGGAGGGAAAGAGTTCTTC. This translates into CSARAGGKEFF.

This chain joins TRBV11-1 and TRBJ2-7; 8 bases align to TRBD1. Germline V gives CDR1 SGHAT, CDR2 FQDESV (reference sequence). The CDR3 length is 14 residues. V shed 2 bases, J shed 3 bases, and the junction held 3 bases outside the gene matches. The CDR3 spells CASSLQGAYYEQYF. The CDR3 DNA reads as TGTGCCAGCAGCTTACAGGGGGCTTACTACGAGCAGTACTTC. Looking up the rest from reference TRBV11-1 and TRBJ2-7 gives the full variable domain: EAEVAQSPRYKITEKSQAVAFWCDPISGHATLYWYRQILGQGPELLVQFQDESVVDDSQLPKDRFSAERLKGVDSTLKIQPAELGDSAMYLCASSLQGAYYEQYFGPGTRLTVT.

On this clonotype itself: Relative to the germline gene, one junction end is altered; a read error may explain this. The rearrangement joins TRBV5-6 to TRBJ2-3; the D gene could be TRBD1 or TRBD2 (5 bases each). Germline loops: CDR1 SGHDT, CDR2 YYEEEE. The CDR3 length is 16 residues. The CDR3 is CASGLGPAESTDTQYF. The DNA of the CDR3 is TGTGCCAGCGGCTTGGGGCCAGCGGAATCCACAGATACGCAGTATTTT.

The genes are TRBV20-1 and TRBJ2-1; 14 positions agree with TRBD2. This CDR3 contains 14 residues. V shed 4 bases and J 9 bases; nucleotides not matched to a gene: 5. CDR1 is DFQATT, CDR2 SNEGSKA, per germline (reference sequence). The CDR3 DNA reads as TGCAGTGCTACGACTAGCGGGGGGGCCTTTGAGCAGTTCTTC. Amino acids: CSATTSGGAFEQFF.

This clonotype was picked up a small number of times. The chain joins TRBV6-1 to TRBJ2-3, with D possibly being TRBD1 or TRBD2 (6 bases each). V dropped 7 bases and J dropped 9 bases, with 14 bases sitting between them. CDR1 is MNHNS and CDR2 is SASEGT in the germline V gene. The CDR3 covers 12 residues. Here the CDR3 reads CASTWGAETQYF. The CDR3 DNA reads as TGTGCCAGCACTTGGGGGGCTGAAACGCAGTATTTT.

V is TRBV20-1 and J is TRBJ2-1; 8 bases line up with TRBD2. V trimming: 5 bases; J trimming: 2 bases; junction bases outside the gene matches: 17. CDR3 length: 18 residues. Germline V CDR1 and CDR2: DFQATT, SNEGSKA (reference sequence). This CDR3 reads CSAPLPGLVGGTYNEQFF. The CDR3 DNA reads TGCAGTGCTCCCCTACCGGGACTAGTGGGAGGGACCTACAATGAGCAGTTCTTC.

The gene calls are TRBV27 and TRBJ2-5; the match to TRBD1 covers 7 bases. The germline CDR1 and CDR2 sequences are MNHEY and SMNVEV (reference sequence). The CDR3 loop spans 19 amino acids. V shed 3 bases, J shed 11 bases, and the junction held 27 bases outside the gene matches. The CDR3 sequence is CASSFHGTWTGPTYNEQYF. DNA for the CDR3: TGTGCCAGCAGTTTTCACGGAACTTGGACAGGTCCCACCTACAATGAGCAGTACTTC.

V usage is TRBV20-1 and J usage is TRBJ1-1; D not resolved. This CDR3 spans 15 amino acids. Trimming removed 5 bases from V and 2 bases from J, with 18 bases in between. Germline CDR1 and CDR2: DFQATT and SNEGSKA (reference sequence). Written as DNA, the CDR3 is TGCAGTGCTCCACGCACCTATCCGGAAAACACTGAAGCTTTCTTT. Translated: CSAPRTYPENTEAFF.

This clonotype has more than one count but fewer than ten. The chain joins TRBV9 to TRBJ2-1; a weak D match, TRBD2 (7 bases). The CDR3 contains 17 residues. Germline lookup yields CDR1 SGDLS and CDR2 YYNGEE. The V end lost 0 bases, the J end lost 4 bases, and 17 bases lay between the germline ends. The CDR3 DNA follows: TGTGCCAGCAGCGTAGCTTTTTGGGGGGGGACATACAATGAGCAGTTCTTC. Translation: CASSVAFWGGTYNEQFF.

The chain recombines TRBV2 with TRBJ2-7; TRBD2 might be the D (7 bases). Trimming pared 9 bases from V and 4 bases from J, leaving 16 bases between. Germline V CDR1 and CDR2: SNHLY, FYNNEI. This CDR3 has 13 residues. CDR3: CASQGGEEYEQYF. The CDR3 region has the DNA TGTGCCAGTCAAGGGGGGGAGGAGTACGAGCAGTACTTC.

This clonotype turned up a few times. The chain uses TRBV27 and TRBJ2-7, with D perhaps TRBD2 (5 bases). V was trimmed by 6 bases and J by 0 bases, leaving 9 bases between them. Germline CDR1 reads MNHEY; CDR2 reads SMNVEV (reference sequence). The CDR3 is made up of 13 amino acids. The CDR3 loop is CASRRLSSYEQYF. In DNA form, the CDR3 reads TGTGCCAGCAGGCGACTAAGCTCCTACGAGCAGTACTTC.

This clonotype was seen a few times. The genes are TRBV20-1 and TRBJ1-5; a possible D gene is TRBD1 (5 bases). The CDR3 length is 13 residues. V was pared by 3 bases and J by 3 bases, with 9 bases between. Germline loops: CDR1 DFQATT, CDR2 SNEGSKA (reference sequence). CDR3 loop: CSARGGFNQPQHF. The CDR3, as DNA: TGCAGTGCTAGGGGGGGATTCAATCAGCCCCAGCATTTT.

There are a few counts of this clonotype. The chain links TRBV6-2 or TRBV6-3 to TRBJ2-1; TRBD2 agrees at 9 bases. Germline V lookup: CDR1 MNHEY, CDR2 SVGEGT. The CDR3 spans 14 residues. V was pared by 3 bases and J by 4 bases, with 1 base of the junction left unmatched. The DNA for the CDR3 is TGTGCCAGCAGTTATAGCGGGAGATACAATGAGCAGTTCTTC. Amino acids: CASSYSGRYNEQFF.

This clonotype was seen many times. This chain joins TRBV12-3 or TRBV12-4 and TRBJ2-7; D possibly uses TRBD1 or TRBD2 (5 bases each). V was clipped by 5 bases and J by 3 bases, with 14 bases between them. The CDR3 consists of 14 residues. The CDR3 is CASSVGTPSYEQYF. CDR3 nucleotide sequence: TGTGCCAGCAGTGTAGGGACGCCCAGCTACGAGCAGTACTTC.

The genes are TRBV11-2 and TRBJ1-1, with TRBD1 as a possible D gene (5 bases). V was trimmed by 0 bases and J by 4 bases, leaving 21 bases between them. Germline-derived CDR1 and CDR2 are SGHAT and FQNNGV. This CDR3 is 18 amino acids long. In DNA, the CDR3 is TGTGCCAGCAGCTTAGATCCCGCCGGGGCGAGTTTGGTCACTGAAGCTTTCTTT. Protein sequence: CASSLDPAGASLVTEAFF.